Included here is one T cell receptor beta chain sequence, with context. Its antigen target is currently unknown. No base quality information exists; no much larger clone differs at one position. The data originate from a study of shared clonotypes between healthy human individuals (dated by TCRdb to 2020 to 2021). The study in broad terms: The cohort comprised a couple of women and a few men aged 18 to 49 years. Leukapheresis yielded between about 0.85 and 10 billion PBMCs per donor. To estimate repertoire size and how much clonotype sharing occurs between individuals, the study deeply sequenced the blood TCR repertoires of roughly 5 healthy adults. To increase sequencing depth and limit assay-specific biases, TCR repertoire library preparation and sequencing were carried out by different laboratories using diverse techniques.

TCR CDR3 regions were amplified from genomic DNA by multiplex PCR using the deep immunoSEQ assay. Extracted genomic DNA from each cell subset was distributed evenly across all wells of several immunoSEQ 96-well plates, and each plate was treated as a replicate. For unsorted PBMC, 250 to 350 ng genomic DNA, equal to about 30,000 T cell genomes, was loaded into each replicate PCR. Ten immunoSEQ deep assay plates were used to sequence the unsorted PBMC genomic DNA. Purified libraries were measured with a Qubit 3.0 fluorometer, size-checked on a Bioanalyzer 2100, and measured again with the KAPA Library Quantification kit. Each immunoSEQ 96-well plate was sequenced on its own single-read 150-cycle Illumina NextSeq 550 flow cell. The paper's data handling went like this. Because only junctional sequences without quality scores were contained in the immunoSEQ output, filtering matching that applied to full-length reads could not be performed. To assign V/J genes and CDR3, sequences were annotated against IMGT germline references using PyIR, a Python wrapper for IgBLAST v1.9. Reads were filtered out if the reads had weak V/J assignments (E-value above 1e-6), no CDR3, stop codons, out-of-frame junctions, or ambiguous translated residues. V3J clonotypes were defined by identical inferred V gene, J gene, and CDR3 amino acid sequence. The percentage overlap between two repertoires was calculated by dividing the number of shared unique clonotypes by the size of the smaller repertoire. Three approaches were used to assess repertoire richness: RTK rarefaction, the Chao1 estimator, and Recon v2.1 estimates of unobserved clonotypes. The table comes from immuneACCESS by way of TCRdb, which keeps in-frame sequences with V and J called. Part of the clones is missing from these tables; in studies checked, under half for an unresolved V gene and the rest for unknown reasons. V and J calls and clone size are copied from that table; D and trimming were computed from the DNA. For this sample there are 400,000 to 600,000 clones; about three quarters appear just once. The ten most abundant clones make up roughly an eighth of the sample.

Cut back by 5 bases and 8 bases, the V and J ends lie 15 bases apart. The CDR3 covers 13 residues, taking in both the cysteine and the phenylalanine. Kept here is only the CDR3 DNA, which spans 39 bases and is read in frame from base 1. The germline V gene yields MDHEN for CDR1 and SYDVKM for CDR2. The donors were healthy, HIV-negative adults with no recently reported acute infections or vaccinations. Only Caucasian adults living in Nashville, Tennessee, USA were represented among the donors. For unsorted samples, 75 million to 90 million PBMCs were counted, and genomic DNA was extracted using the QIAamp DNA Blood Mini kit. Blood was obtained by leukapheresis, after which PBMCs were separated by Ficoll-Histopaque density gradient centrifugation and cryopreserved in liquid nitrogen vapor phase. Study-wide findings and limitations: The genetic and exposure-history diversity represented was limited by the small number of donors. Based on pairwise subsampling, the degree of clonotype sharing among donors was expected to be affected by sequencing depth. Sampling was restricted to blood, and TCR repertoires in tissue are likely to differ from TCR repertoires in blood.

Specimen: PBMCs. Recombination linked TRBV28 to TRBJ1-2, and possibly TRBD1, on 5 matching bases. The clonotype comes from a woman aged 40 to 50 in good health. Some clones in this sample may be carry-over from other donors' samples. The sequenced DNA: TGTGCCAGCAGTCCAGTCGGGGGGAACGGCTACACCTTC. It is translated as CASSPVGGNGYTF.